This passage covers 20 T cell receptor beta chains from one sample sequenced in a study of identical twins. TCRdb reprocessed the 5' RACE reads via MiXCR and lists one record per CDR3 protein. The data show fewer than 250,000 distinct CDR3 sequences, around 6.8% seen once. The sample was also linked to a second study, of yellow fever vaccine responses in identical twins.

Sequences were obtained from memory (CD45RO+) T cells sorted from blood. The receptor source for this set is a woman under 30 in good health.

This clonotype was counted at least ten times. The rearrangement uses TRBV3-1 and TRBJ1-2; D possibly corresponds to TRBD1 (5 bases). Per germline, CDR1 LGHDT and CDR2 YNNKEL (reference sequence). The CDR3 totals 15 residues. V was pared by 1 base and J by 8 bases, with 17 bases between. CDR3 amino acids: CASSQAVRGLFGYTF. In nucleotides, the CDR3 is TGTGCCAGCAGCCAAGCGGTAAGGGGATTGTTCGGCTACACCTTC.

The chain has TRBV3-1 and TRBJ2-1; possibly TRBD2 for D (7 bases). CDR1 is LGHDT and CDR2 is YNNKEL in the germline V gene (reference sequence). This CDR3 has 15 amino acids. V was trimmed by 3 bases and J by 6 bases, leaving 15 bases between them. CDR3 nucleotide sequence: TGTGCCAGCAGCCACACAGGGACTACTGGCAATGAGCAGTTCTTC. Its translation: CASSHTGTTGNEQFF.

The CDR3 sequence is CASSPKGGARSKNIQYF. The CDR3 coding sequence is TGTGCCAGCAGCCCAAAAGGGGGGGCTCGGTCCAAAAACATTCAGTACTTC. This chain connects TRBV7-8 to TRBJ2-4, with TRBD2 as a possible D gene (7 bases). V was trimmed by 5 bases and J by 2 bases, leaving 19 bases between them. CDR1 and CDR2 (germline): SGHVS, FQNEAQ. The CDR3 runs to 17 residues.

The rearrangement links TRBV6-5 to TRBJ2-3, with TRBD1 matching over 8 bases. The CDR3 has 17 amino acids. Germline assignment: CDR1 MNHEY and CDR2 SVGAGI. The V gene end was trimmed by 0 bases and the J gene end by 2 bases; junction bases not matched to a gene: 7. CDR3 sequence: CASSYSGTGPPTDTQYF. The CDR3 nucleotides are TGTGCCAGCAGTTACTCCGGGACAGGACCCCCCACAGATACGCAGTATTTT.

A note on this clonotype: Sequence at one end of the junction differs from germline and may be a read error. This rearrangement joins TRBV7-7 to TRBJ2-5; TRBD2 is a possible D gene (5 bases). The CDR3 has 13 amino acids. Germline-derived CDR1 and CDR2 are SSHAT and FNYEAQ (reference sequence). The CDR3 protein is CASSRTLGETQYF. The CDR3 DNA reads as TGTGCTAGCAGCCGGACTCTGGGGGAGACCCAGTACTTC.

This clonotype was counted ten times or more. V is TRBV12-3 or TRBV12-4 and J is TRBJ2-3; D gene uncertain. The CDR3 spans 14 residues. V was pared by 7 bases and J by 3 bases, with 14 bases between. In nucleotides, the CDR3 is TGTGCCAGCAACCCCCGTCGGGTAACAGATACGCAGTATTTT. Translating it yields CASNPRRVTDTQYF.

This clonotype has at least ten counts. The chain combines TRBV12-3 or TRBV12-4 with TRBJ2-3; no reliable D call. This CDR3 region has 14 residues. The germline V and J ends were trimmed by 3 bases and 0 bases, with 7 bases remaining between them. The CDR3 nucleotides are TGTGCCAGCAGTTTCGAGGCCAGCACAGATACGCAGTATTTT. It codes for CASSFEASTDTQYF.

This clonotype came up many times. This chain links TRBV7-2 with TRBJ2-7; D unresolved. The length of the CDR3 is 16 residues. V lost 0 bases, J lost 5 bases, and 17 bases lay in between. Germline-derived CDR1 and CDR2 are SGHTA and FQGNSA. CDR3 DNA: TGTGCCAGCAGCTTAGCCTCCACCCACGCTAGGGACGAGCAGTACTTC. Protein sequence: CASSLASTHARDEQYF.

V is TRBV6-1 and J is TRBJ2-1; 9 bases match TRBD2. Germline V lookup: CDR1 MNHNS, CDR2 SASEGT. V gave up 4 bases and J gave up 9 bases; unmatched junction bases: 7. The length of the CDR3 is 14 residues. The CDR3, as DNA: TGTGCCAGCAGTGCGGCGGGGGGGCGGGTTGAGCAGTTCTTC. Translating it yields CASSAAGGRVEQFF.

This clonotype has just a few counts. The genes are TRBV4-3 and TRBJ2-5; 16 bases map to TRBD2. V was pared by 4 bases and J by 4 bases, with 6 bases of the junction left unmatched. The CDR3 spans 17 residues. Germline V gene data show CDR1 as LGHNA and CDR2 as YSLEER. The CDR3 DNA sequence: TGCGCCAGCAGCCCTGGGACTAGCGGGAGGGGCGGAGAGACCCAGTACTTC. Amino acids: CASSPGTSGRGGETQYF.

This clonotype was counted only a few times. This chain links TRBV10-1 with TRBJ2-7; D uncertain. The V end lost 2 bases, the J end lost 3 bases, and 5 bases lay between the germline ends. Germline V lookup: CDR1 WNHNN, CDR2 SYGVQD (reference sequence). The CDR3 has 12 residues. The CDR3 bases are TGCGCCAGCAGTGAGCTACTCTACGAGCAGTACTTC. Its protein product is CASSELLYEQYF.

At least ten counts were recorded for this clonotype. The chain is built from TRBV7-8 and TRBJ1-5; perhaps TRBD1 as D (5 bases). CDR1 and CDR2 (germline): SGHVS, FQNEAQ. V lost 1 base and J lost 9, with 7 bases in between. The CDR3 extends over 12 amino acids. The CDR3 region has the DNA TGTGCCAGCAGCTTAGATGGGGGGCCCCAGCATTTT. Residues: CASSLDGGPQHF.

In its sample, this clonotype was seen a few times. V gene TRBV3-1 combines with J gene TRBJ1-2; no clear D gene. The germline V gene has CDR1 LGHDT and CDR2 YNNKEL (reference sequence). This CDR3 has 14 residues. Trimming stripped 0 bases from V and 2 bases from J, with 7 bases between. The CDR3 coding sequence is TGTGCCAGCAGCCAAGAAAGTAAAAACTATGGCTACACCTTC. Protein: CASSQESKNYGYTF. The variable domain in full, completed from reference TRBV3-1 and TRBJ1-2, reads DTAVSQTPKYLVTQMGNDKSIKCEQNLGHDTMYWYKQDSKKFLKIMFSYNNKELIINETVPNRFSPKSPDKAHLNLHINSLELGDSAVYFCASSQESKNYGYTFGSGTRLTVV.

This clonotype was observed a few times. The V and J genes are TRBV11-2 and TRBJ2-7; no definite D call. This CDR3 has 14 residues. V lost 7 bases and J lost 2, with 15 bases in between. CDR1 SGHAT and CDR2 FQNNGV come from the germline V gene. CDR3 amino acids: CASIHPGHPYEQYF. Written as DNA, the CDR3 is TGTGCCAGCATCCATCCTGGGCACCCCTACGAGCAGTACTTC. Full variable domain (rest looked up from reference TRBV11-2 and TRBJ2-7): EAGVAQSPRYKIIEKRQSVAFWCNPISGHATLYWYQQILGQGPKLLIQFQNNGVVDDSQLPKDRFSAERLKGVDSTLKIQPAKLEDSAVYLCASIHPGHPYEQYFGPGTRLTVT.

The CDR3 region has the DNA TGTGCCTGGAGCTTCCCCCGGACGCCGGGAAACACCATATATTTT. The encoded protein is CAWSFPRTPGNTIYF. The rearrangement links TRBV30 to TRBJ1-3; D is ambiguous. In germline, CDR1 is GTSNPN, CDR2 SVGIG (reference sequence). This CDR3 has 15 residues. V was pared by 3 bases and J by 4 bases, with 16 bases between. Looking up the rest from reference TRBV30 and TRBJ1-3 gives the full variable domain: SQTIHQWPATLVQPVGSPLSLECTVEGTSNPNLYWYRQAAGRGLQLLFYSVGIGQISSEVPQNLSASRPQDRQFILSSKKLLLSDSGFYLCAWSFPRTPGNTIYFGEGSWLTVV.

This clonotype was found many times. J is TRBJ1-6 and V is TRBV3-1; D is ambiguous. CDR1 is LGHDT, CDR2 YNNKEL, per germline (reference sequence). V was pared by 1 base and J by 9 bases, with 10 bases between. The CDR3 is made up of 14 amino acids. The DNA of the CDR3 is TGTGCCAGCAGCCAAGTGCCACGCGGTTCACCCCTCCACTTT. It yields the protein CASSQVPRGSPLHF.

This clonotype was picked up many times. The genes are TRBV29-1 and TRBJ2-1, with TRBD2 matching 12 bases. V lost 6 bases, J lost 14 bases, and 14 bases stayed unmatched. The germline V gene has CDR1 SQVTM and CDR2 ANQGSEA. This CDR3 spans 14 amino acids. The CDR3 here is CSVRLAGAPSLEFF. Here the CDR3 DNA reads TGCAGCGTGAGACTAGCGGGAGCCCCCTCGTTAGAGTTCTTC.

In its sample, this clonotype was seen a few times. V gene TRBV24-1 combines with J gene TRBJ1-6, with 7 positions matching TRBD1. The V segment lost 7 bases and the J segment 2 bases; nucleotides outside the gene matches: 10. The V gene's germline CDR1 is KGHDR and CDR2 SFDVKD. The CDR3 sequence is 17 residues long. The DNA of the CDR3 is TGTGCCACCAGCGACCTCAGGGGGGTTCCCTATAATTCACCCCTCCACTTT. This encodes CATSDLRGVPYNSPLHF.

At least ten counts were recorded for this clonotype. V usage is TRBV29-1 and J usage is TRBJ2-3, with TRBD2 matching over 11 bases. V trimming: 0 bases; J trimming: 4 bases; junction bases outside the gene matches: 9. Per the germline V gene, CDR1 is SQVTM and CDR2 is ANQGSEA. The CDR3 is 17 amino acids. The CDR3 DNA sequence: TGCAGCGTTGAAGACCCACAACTAGCGGGAGTTTCAGATACGCAGTATTTT. It specifies CSVEDPQLAGVSDTQYF.

This clonotype was seen only a few times. The rearrangement joins TRBV7-8 to TRBJ2-3; D is unclear. V lost 8 bases and J 0 bases, leaving 18 bases between the germline ends. This CDR3 spans 16 amino acids. The germline gives CDR1 SGHVS, CDR2 FQNEAQ. In DNA form, the CDR3 reads TGTGCCAGCCAGCTTAGAGATGTGGGGAGCACAGATACGCAGTATTTT. This sequence encodes CASQLRDVGSTDTQYF. Based on the CDR3 plus reference TRBV7-8 and TRBJ2-3, the full variable domain is GAGVSQSPRYKVAKRGQDVALRCDPISGHVSLFWYQQALGQGPEFLTYFQNEAQLDKSGLPSDRFFAERPEGSVSTLKIQRTQQEDSAVYLCASQLRDVGSTDTQYFGPGTRLTVL.